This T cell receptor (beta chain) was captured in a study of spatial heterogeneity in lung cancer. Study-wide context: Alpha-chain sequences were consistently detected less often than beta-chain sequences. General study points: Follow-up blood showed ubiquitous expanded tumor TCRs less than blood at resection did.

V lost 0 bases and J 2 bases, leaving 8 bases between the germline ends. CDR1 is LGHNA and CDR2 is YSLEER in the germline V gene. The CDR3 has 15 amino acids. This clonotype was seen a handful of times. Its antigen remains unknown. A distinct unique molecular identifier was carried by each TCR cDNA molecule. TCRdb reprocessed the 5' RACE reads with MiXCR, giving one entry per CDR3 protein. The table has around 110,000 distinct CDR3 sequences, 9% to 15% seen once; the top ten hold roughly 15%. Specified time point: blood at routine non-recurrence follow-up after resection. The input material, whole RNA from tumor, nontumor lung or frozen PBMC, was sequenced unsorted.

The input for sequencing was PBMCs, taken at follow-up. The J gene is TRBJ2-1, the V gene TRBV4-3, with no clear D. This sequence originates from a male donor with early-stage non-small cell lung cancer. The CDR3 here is CASSQDRPTYNEQFF. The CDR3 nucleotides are TGCGCCAGCAGCCAAGACAGGCCCACCTACAATGAGCAGTTCTTC.